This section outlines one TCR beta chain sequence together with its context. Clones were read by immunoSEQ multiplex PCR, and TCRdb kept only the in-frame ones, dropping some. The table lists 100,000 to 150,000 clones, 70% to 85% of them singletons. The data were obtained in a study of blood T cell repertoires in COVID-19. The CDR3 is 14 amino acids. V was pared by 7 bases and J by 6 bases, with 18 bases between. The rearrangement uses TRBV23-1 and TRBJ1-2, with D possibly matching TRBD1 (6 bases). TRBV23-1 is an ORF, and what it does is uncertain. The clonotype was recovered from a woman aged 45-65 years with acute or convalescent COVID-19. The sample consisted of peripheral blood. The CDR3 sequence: CASNPPEQGHGYTF. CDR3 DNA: TGCGCCAGCAATCCACCCGAACAGGGCCATGGCTACACCTTC.